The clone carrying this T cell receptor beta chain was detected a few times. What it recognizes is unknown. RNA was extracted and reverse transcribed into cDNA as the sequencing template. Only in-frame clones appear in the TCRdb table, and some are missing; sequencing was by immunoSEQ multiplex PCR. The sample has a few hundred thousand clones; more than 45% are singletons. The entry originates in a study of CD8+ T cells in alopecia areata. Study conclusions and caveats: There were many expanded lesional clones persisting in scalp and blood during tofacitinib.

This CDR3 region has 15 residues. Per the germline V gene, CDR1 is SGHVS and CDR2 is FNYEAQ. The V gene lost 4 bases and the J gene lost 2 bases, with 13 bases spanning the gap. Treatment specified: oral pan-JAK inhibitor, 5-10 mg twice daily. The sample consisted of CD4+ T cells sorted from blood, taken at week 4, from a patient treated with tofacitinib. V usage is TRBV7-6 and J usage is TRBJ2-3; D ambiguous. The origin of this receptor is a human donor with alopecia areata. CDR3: CASSSSPAATDTQYF. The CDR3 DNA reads TGTGCCAGCAGCTCTTCCCCGGCCGCCACAGATACGCAGTATTTT. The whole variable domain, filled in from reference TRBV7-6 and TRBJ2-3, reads GAGVSQSPRYKVTKRGQDVALRCDPISGHVSLYWYRQALGQGPEFLTYFNYEAQQDKSGLPNDRFSAERPEGSISTLTIQRTEQRDSAMYRCASSSSPAATDTQYFGPGTRLTVL.